This T cell receptor (beta chain) was identified in a study of Ad26.COV2.S vaccination and SARS-CoV-2 variants (dated by TCRdb to about 2021). In terms of the full investigation: Vaccine-arm donors were drawn from COV1001, a multicentre, randomized, double-blind, placebo-controlled phase I-IIa trial of Ad26.COV2.S in healthy adults. Dosing of Ad26.COV2.S was intramuscular, at either 5x10^10 or 1x10^11 viral particles, delivered as one shot or as two shots spaced 56 days apart. The specificity and breadth of SARS-CoV-2-reactive T cell receptors after Ad26.COV2.S vaccination were assessed by TCRbeta repertoire sequencing. The TCR-sequenced set comprised about 30 samples: some 20 Ad26.COV2.S vaccine recipients, 5 placebo recipients and 8 SARS-CoV-2 convalescent individuals. Trial participants were randomized into five groups of five, in which low-dose or high-dose Ad26.COV2.S was given once or twice, or placebo was given on both occasions. Blinding of investigators to trial group allocation was maintained during experiments and outcome assessment. Study-level results and caveats: Ad26.COV2.S recipients had higher spike-specific TCR breadth than placebo recipients (P = 0.0014). Substantial breadth of spike-specific CD8+ and CD4+ T cell responses was reported after vaccination. Vaccine and placebo recipients had similar non-spike TCR breadth, a finding consistent with the vaccine containing only spike. The study lacked the statistical power to compare responses across vaccine doses or regimens. The authors noted that the TCR breadth and depth analyses may have underestimated total T cell responses.

With respect to this clone: What this receptor recognizes is not known. No quality values exist for individual bases; no much larger clone is one base distant.

Via the germline V gene (reference sequence), CDR1 is SGHKS and CDR2 YYEKEE. Trimming leaves V shorter by 3 bases and J shorter by 10 bases, with the junction holding 5 bases beyond the gene matches. Reading from cysteine to phenylalanine, the CDR3 counts 13 amino acids. Just CDR3 DNA is preserved here, 39 bases in frame from base 1. The immunoSEQ Assay was used to sequence TCRbeta CDR3 regions. After extraction, genomic DNA underwent amplification by bias-controlled multiplex PCR, followed by high-throughput sequencing. Per the source publication's procedure: To quantify the absolute abundance of every unique TCRbeta CDR3 region, sequences were collapsed and filtered. T cell fraction was estimated by normalizing TCRbeta template counts to usable DNA, which was measured by amplifying reference genes present in all nucleated cells. Repertoire TCRs were annotated as SARS-CoV-2-specific by exact matching of V gene, CDR3 amino acid sequence and J gene to a known reactive TCR set. The reference SARS-CoV-2 TCR set was derived from MIRA and filtered for enrichment in COVID-19-positive ImmuneCODE repertoires, a step that removed public or cross-reactive TCRs. Drawing on the MIRA antigens, annotated TCRs were analysed further at the level of specific ORF or position within ORF. Breadth was defined as the number of annotated unique rearrangements divided by the total number of unique productive rearrangements, and depth was defined as the summed frequency of the annotated unique rearrangements. Group comparisons of TCR breadth used two-sided Wilcoxon rank-sum tests. The table was pulled from immuneACCESS by TCRdb, which kept in-frame rearrangements only. Such tables lose some clones; where checked, under half of the loss comes from unresolved V genes, and the rest has no known cause. V, J and clone size reflect that table, while D and trimming were determined from the DNA. The sample yields about 400,000 clones; approximately 90% were counted once. In total, the top ten clones hold around 1.7% of the sample.

In light of the paper, this sample's treatment or condition label describes: roughly 20 received Ad26.COV2.S at low or high dose, single or two shots; 5 received placebo; per-sample allocation not given. Repertoires of vaccine and placebo recipients were sequenced from samples collected on day 63 after the first injection. Between 29 July and 7 August 2020, Cohort 1b enrolled about two dozen adults aged 18-55 years at one site in Boston, USA. As a vaccine, Ad26.COV2.S was a replication-incompetent adenovirus type 26 vector that expressed a prefusion-stabilized SARS-CoV-2 spike protein derived from the original Wuhan strain.

The chain joins TRBV5-5 to TRBJ2-1; TRBD1 fits 9 bases in the junction. Sequenced here: peripheral blood, sampled in a trial of Ad26.COV2.S vaccine versus placebo. This clonotype was obtained from a person between 18 and 60 years old who received the Ad26.COV2.S COVID-19 vaccine or a placebo. The base sequence is TGTGCCAGCAGCTCAAGGACAGGGGACGAGCAGTTCTTC. The translation is CASSSRTGDEQFF.